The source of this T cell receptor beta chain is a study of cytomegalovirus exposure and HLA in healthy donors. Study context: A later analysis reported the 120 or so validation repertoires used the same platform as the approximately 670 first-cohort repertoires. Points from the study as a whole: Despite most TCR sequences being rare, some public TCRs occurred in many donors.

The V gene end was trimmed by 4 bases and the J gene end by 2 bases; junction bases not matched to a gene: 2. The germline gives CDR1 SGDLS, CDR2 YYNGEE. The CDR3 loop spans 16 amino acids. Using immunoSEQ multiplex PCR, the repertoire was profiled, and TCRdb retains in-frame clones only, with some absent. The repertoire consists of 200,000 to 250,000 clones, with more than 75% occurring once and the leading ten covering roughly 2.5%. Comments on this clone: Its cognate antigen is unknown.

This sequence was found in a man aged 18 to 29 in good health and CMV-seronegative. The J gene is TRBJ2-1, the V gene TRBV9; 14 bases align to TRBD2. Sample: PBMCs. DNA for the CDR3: TGTGCCAGCAGCCCGGGACTAGCGGGAGCCTACAATGAGCAGTTCTTC. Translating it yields CASSPGLAGAYNEQFF.